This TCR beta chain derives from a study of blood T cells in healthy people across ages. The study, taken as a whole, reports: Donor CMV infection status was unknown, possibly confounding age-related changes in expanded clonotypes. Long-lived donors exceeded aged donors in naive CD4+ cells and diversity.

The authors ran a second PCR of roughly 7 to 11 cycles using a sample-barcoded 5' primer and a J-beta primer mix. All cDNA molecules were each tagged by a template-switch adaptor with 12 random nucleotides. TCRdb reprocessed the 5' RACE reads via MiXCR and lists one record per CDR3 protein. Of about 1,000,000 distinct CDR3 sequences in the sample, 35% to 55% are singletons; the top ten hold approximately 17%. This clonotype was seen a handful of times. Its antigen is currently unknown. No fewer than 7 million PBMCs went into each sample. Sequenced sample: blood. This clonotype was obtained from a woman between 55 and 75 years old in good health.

CDR3 in DNA: TGTGCCAGCAGCACCCGGGACAGGGAGGTAAATGAGCAGTTCTTC. It translates to CASSTRDREVNEQFF. The rearrangement links TRBV4-2 to TRBJ2-1; TRBD1 agrees at 9 bases. CDR1 LGHNA and CDR2 YNFKEQ come from the germline V gene. The CDR3 loop spans 15 amino acids. The J segment lost 7 bases and the V segment lost 5 bases, leaving 9 bases of the junction unmatched.